These 19 T cell receptor beta chains were all obtained from the same sample, sequenced in a study of CD8 T cells in Susac syndrome. Random hexamers were used to reverse transcribe about 0.5 to 1 ug of RNA. A single record per CDR3 protein comes from TCRdb applying MiXCR to the immunoSEQ multiplex PCR reads. Of 150,000 to 200,000 distinct CDR3 sequences in the sample, 90% to 95% were seen once. What was sequenced was CD4+ T cells from PBMCs. The receptors originated from a human donor with Susac syndrome.

This clonotype occurred once. V usage is TRBV7-2 and J usage is TRBJ2-5; TRBD1 might be the D (6 bases). Germline values: CDR1 SGHTA, CDR2 FQGNSA. The ends were cut back, 4 bases at V and 4 bases at J, with 16 bases in the middle. This CDR3 comprises 15 residues. The CDR3 bases are TGTGCCAGCAGCTCGCAAACAGGGTTACGAGAGACCCAGTACTTC. It encodes CASSSQTGLRETQYF.

The chain combines TRBV7-2 with TRBJ2-3, with a possible D match to TRBD2 (6 bases). V shed 2 bases and J shed 4 bases, with 13 bases lying between them. CDR1 SGHTA and CDR2 FQGNSA come from the germline V gene. The CDR3 consists of 15 residues. This CDR3 is CASSLLGGAADTQYF. Written as DNA, the CDR3 is TGTGCCAGCAGCTTACTCGGGGGAGCGGCAGATACGCAGTATTTT.

The gene calls are TRBV2 and TRBJ1-5, with D maybe TRBD1 (6 bases). The CDR3 spans 14 residues. V was shortened by 7 bases and J by 5 bases, with 15 bases between the two germline ends. From germline, CDR1 is SNHLY and CDR2 FYNNEI. The CDR3 nucleotides are TGTGCCAGCAAGCGAAACAGGGAGCATCAGCCCCAGCATTTT. As protein: CASKRNREHQPQHF.

The chain links TRBV6-5 to TRBJ1-1; maybe TRBD1 (5 bases). The CDR3 runs 13 residues. The germline V gene encodes CDR1 MNHEY and CDR2 SVGAGI. V gave up 6 bases and J gave up 1 base, with 9 bases separating them. Here the CDR3 DNA reads TGTGCCAGCAGATTCGACAGGAACACTGAAGCTTTCTTT. Translation: CASRFDRNTEAFF.

This clonotype was seen only once. The chain has TRBV2 and TRBJ2-7; 8 bases agree with TRBD2. CDR3 length: 15 residues. Germline V CDR1 and CDR2: SNHLY, FYNNEI. Germline trimming cut 2 bases from V and 9 bases from J; bases unmatched to any gene: 12. The DNA of the CDR3 is TGTGCCAGCAGTGAATCTGCGGGAGGTACCTGGGGGCAGTACTTC. Its translation is CASSESAGGTWGQYF.

In regard to this clonotype: One end of the junction varies from germline; a read error may be responsible. V usage is TRBV3-1 and J usage is TRBJ2-5, with 8 bases identical to TRBD2. Germline V gives CDR1 LGHDT, CDR2 YNNKEL (reference sequence). The CDR3 contains 15 residues. CDR3 sequence: CASRQAGAEQETQYF. CDR3 nucleotides: TGTGCCAGCAGGCAAGCGGGGGCCGAGCAAGAGACCCAGTACTTC.

The rearrangement links TRBV15 to TRBJ1-3; TRBD1 matches 7 bases. The germline V gene encodes CDR1 LNHNV and CDR2 YYDKDF (reference sequence). The V gene end was trimmed by 1 base and the J gene end by 0 bases; junction bases not matched to a gene: 0. The CDR3 has 15 residues. The CDR3 loop reads CATSRGTGSGNTIYF. The CDR3 DNA reads TGTGCCACCAGCAGAGGGACAGGCTCTGGAAACACCATATATTTT.

The rearrangement links TRBV4-1 to TRBJ1-6; D is uncertain. This CDR3 has 13 amino acids. Germline loops: CDR1 MGHRA, CDR2 YSYEKL. V was trimmed by 0 bases and J by 7 bases, leaving 4 bases between them. The CDR3 nucleotides are TGCGCCAGCAGCCAAGATGTCAATTCACCCCTCCACTTT. It encodes CASSQDVNSPLHF.

The chain employs TRBV20-1 and TRBJ1-1, with TRBD1 matching 9 bases. The CDR3 is 18 residues long. Trimming cost V 1 base and J 1 base; bases outside gene matches: 13. Germline CDR1 is DFQATT and CDR2 is SNEGSKA (reference sequence). The CDR3 DNA sequence: TGCAGTGCTAGAGTGTCGGCGGGACAGGGCAGGAAGAACACTGAAGCTTTCTTT. It translates to CSARVSAGQGRKNTEAFF.

This clonotype was recorded only once. V and J are TRBV20-1 and TRBJ2-3; D gene uncertain. V shed 4 bases and J shed 1 base, with 9 bases lying between them. The CDR3 has 13 amino acids. The germline gives CDR1 DFQATT, CDR2 SNEGSKA (reference sequence). For the CDR3, the DNA is TGCAGTGCTATACCCGGCCGCACAGATACGCAGTATTTT. It specifies CSAIPGRTDTQYF.

This chain connects TRBV30 to TRBJ1-2; 9 bases are a match to TRBD1. V lost 1 base to trimming and J lost 6 bases; unmatched junction nucleotides: 3. Germline-derived CDR1 and CDR2 are GTSNPN and SVGIG (reference sequence). This CDR3 is built from 13 residues. This CDR3 is CAWSGDRDHGYTF. CDR3 bases: TGTGCCTGGAGTGGGGACAGGGACCATGGCTACACCTTC.

The chain couples TRBV19 to TRBJ1-1; D is unclear. The CDR3 totals 14 residues. Trimming left V 1 base short and J 1 base short, with 7 bases between. Germline V CDR1 and CDR2: LNHDA, SQIVND (reference sequence). DNA for the CDR3: TGTGCCAGTAGTATAGGAGGGCCGAACACTGAAGCTTTCTTT. Residues: CASSIGGPNTEAFF.

This sequence joins TRBV30 and TRBJ1-2; D is uncertain. V was clipped by 2 bases and J by 5 bases, with 9 bases between them. CDR1 GTSNPN and CDR2 SVGIG come from the germline V gene (reference sequence). CDR3 size: 12 residues. The CDR3 loop reads CAWSLPGYGYTF. The CDR3 coding sequence is TGTGCCTGGAGTTTGCCGGGGTATGGCTACACCTTC.

The genes are TRBV20-1 and TRBJ1-5, with 7 bases matching TRBD1. Germline lookup yields CDR1 DFQATT and CDR2 SNEGSKA (reference sequence). Trimming cost V 3 bases and J 4 bases; bases outside gene matches: 6. This CDR3 comprises 14 residues. The CDR3 region is CSASLSGGNQPQHF. DNA for the CDR3: TGCAGTGCTAGTTTATCAGGGGGTAATCAGCCCCAGCATTTT.

This clonotype was seen only once. The chain links TRBV7-2 to TRBJ1-2; D is unclear. The V and J ends lost 3 bases and 2 bases respectively, with 10 bases between them. CDR3 length: 14 amino acids. Germline CDR1 and CDR2: SGHTA and FQGNSA. The CDR3 sequence: CASSFRFGNYGYTF. In DNA, the CDR3 is TGTGCCAGCAGCTTTAGGTTCGGGAACTATGGCTACACCTTC.

The chain links TRBV9 to TRBJ1-5; D might be TRBD1 (6 bases). Trimming stripped 3 bases from V and 4 bases from J, with 8 bases between. CDR1 SGDLS and CDR2 YYNGEE come from the germline V gene. This CDR3 is built from 13 residues. The CDR3 sequence is CASSDQGNQPQHF. In DNA form, the CDR3 reads TGTGCCAGCAGCGACCAGGGGAATCAGCCCCAGCATTTT.

This rearrangement joins TRBV21-1 to TRBJ2-7; the table's D call of TRBD1 was not tested on the DNA. TRBV21-1 is a documented pseudogene. This CDR3 contains 16 residues. In DNA, the CDR3 is TGTGCCAGCAGCAAAGGGGCGCCATCCTGCTCCTACGAGCAGTACTTC. Residues: CASSKGAPSCSYEQYF.

V is TRBV7-8 and J is TRBJ1-5; the D gene is possibly TRBD1 (5 bases). V lost 1 base and J 5 bases, leaving 12 bases between the germline ends. CDR1 is SGHVS, CDR2 FQNEAQ, per germline. CDR3 length: 15 amino acids. The CDR3 reads CASSLGRVGDQPQHF. The CDR3 region has the DNA TGTGCCAGCAGCTTAGGCAGGGTGGGCGATCAGCCCCAGCATTTT.

The chain uses TRBV3-1 and TRBJ2-1, with 7 bases fitting TRBD2. Trimming took 5 bases from V and 0 from J; bases not matched to a gene: 4. Germline lookup yields CDR1 LGHDT and CDR2 YNNKEL (reference sequence). This CDR3 spans 15 amino acids. The CDR3 region has the DNA TGTGCCAGCAGCTCGAGGACTAGCTCCTACAATGAGCAGTTCTTC. Protein: CASSSRTSSYNEQFF.